This T cell receptor (beta chain) was recovered during a study of beta chain features in type 1 diabetes. This clone has just a few counts. Each donor gave one heparinised blood draw averaging about 110 mL. CDR3 size: 12 residues. The germline V and J ends were trimmed by 7 bases and 7 bases, with 13 bases remaining between them. The germline gives CDR1 MNHEY, CDR2 SVGAGI. Expressed TCRB transcripts were sequenced because the entire RNA isolate underwent reverse transcription. Produced via immunoSEQ multiplex PCR; TCRdb's table is partial and in-frame only. The table records 300,000 to 350,000 clones, around 8% of them present only once.

The source material was central memory CD4+ T cells from blood. This receptor was obtained from a woman between 18 and 29 years old in good health. This chain uses TRBV6-5 with TRBJ1-1, with D hard to call. The CDR3 coding sequence is TGTGCCAGCAAAAGGAGCAGTGTTGAAGCTTTCTTT. This sequence encodes CASKRSSVEAFF.